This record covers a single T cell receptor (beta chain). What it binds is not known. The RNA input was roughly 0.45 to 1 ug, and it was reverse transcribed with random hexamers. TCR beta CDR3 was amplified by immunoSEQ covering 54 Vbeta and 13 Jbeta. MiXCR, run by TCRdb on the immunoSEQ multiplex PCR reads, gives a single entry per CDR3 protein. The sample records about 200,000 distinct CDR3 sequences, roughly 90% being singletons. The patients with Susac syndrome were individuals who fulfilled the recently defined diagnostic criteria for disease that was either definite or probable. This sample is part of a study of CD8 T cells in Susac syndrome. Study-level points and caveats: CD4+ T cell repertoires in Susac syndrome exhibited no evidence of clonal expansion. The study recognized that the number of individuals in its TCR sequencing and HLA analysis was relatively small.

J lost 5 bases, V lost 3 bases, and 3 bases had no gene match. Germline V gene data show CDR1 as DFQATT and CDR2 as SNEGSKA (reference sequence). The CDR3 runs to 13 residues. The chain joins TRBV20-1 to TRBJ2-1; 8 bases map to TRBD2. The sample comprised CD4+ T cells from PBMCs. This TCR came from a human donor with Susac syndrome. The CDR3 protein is CSASGGGNNEQFF. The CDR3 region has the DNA TGCAGTGCTAGCGGGGGGGGAAACAATGAGCAGTTCTTC.